This paragraph reports one T cell receptor (beta chain). The antigen it binds to is not known. No base-level quality is on record; no much larger clone is a single base apart. Receptor libraries were prepared by 5' RACE. TCRdb shows the sequencer as Illumina HiSeq 2000. Template switching introduced a universal primer binding site; the final cDNA contained a unique molecular identifier, enabling accurate counting of TCR cDNA molecules. Specific primers in the conserved constant-segment region were used to synthesize first-strand cDNA for the TCR alpha and beta chains. To control for contamination, every cDNA library carried two barcodes: a SMART-Mk sample barcode plus Illumina barcodes. Two successive PCR steps introduced TruSeq adapter sequences along with Illumina sample barcodes. TCR alpha and beta cDNA libraries were sequenced on the Illumina HiSeq platform with custom primers. Regarding the original processing steps: Raw reads were processed with MiGEC to extract unique molecular identifiers, and MiXCR was used to determine CDR3 positions. For each individual, recombination models were inferred using an EM algorithm with the repgenHMM and IGoR tools. Shared clonotype analysis was performed with the tcR package in R, normalizing sharing by the product of cloneset sizes. Out-of-frame nonproductive sequences were analyzed to study raw recombination free of thymic and clonal selection effects. TCRdb reanalyzed the raw reads on its own, using fastp at Q25 for trimming and MiXCR for clone calling, and kept in-frame beta chains. Rows are unified per CDR3 protein, each entry keeping the most common DNA and genes. V and J calls and clone size were set by TCRdb, not the authors. This sample holds 500,000 to 550,000 distinct CDR3 sequences; 20% to 25% were observed only once. Together, the top ten hold approximately 0.5% of the sample.

The record originates from a study of identical twins (dated by TCRdb to the mid-2010s). With respect to the entire study: TCR alpha and beta repertoires from monozygotic twins, unrelated adults of various ages and cord blood were deep-sequenced to test whether fetal clonotypes persist. To rule out contamination, replicate twin experiments were performed at different times with different library preparation protocols. Overall study results and their limits: Compared with coincidental sharing between unrelated individuals, an excess of low generation-probability sequences was observed among out-of-frame TCR alpha sequences shared between twins. The excess sharing between twins in beta out-of-frame sequences was weaker because fewer shared sequences reduced the signal-to-noise ratio. Invariant T cells such as MAIT and iNKT could partly confound zero-insertion analyses, though diverse VJ usage argued against this for most clonotypes. Abundant cord blood beta clonotypes had fewer insertions, young adult naive repertoires showed a similar but weaker trend, and memory repertoires showed no such trend. In monozygotic twins, recombination models systematically underestimated out-of-frame TCR alpha sharing, but the models matched the sharing seen between unrelated individuals. Conclusions relied on cross-sectional statistical analysis, since the same donors could not be followed over many years.

Every donor was a healthy Caucasian. Three pairs of female monozygotic twins, all aged about 18 to 30 years, were included in the twin cohort. Positive isolation kits from Invitrogen were used to isolate CD4+ and CD8+ T cell populations. V and J are trimmed by 3 bases and 1 base, and the gene matches miss 11 bases of the junction. Taken from the germline V gene, the CDR1 and CDR2 loops are MNHEY and SVGAGI. Including cysteine and phenylalanine, the CDR3 has 17 amino acids. The retained sequence is limited to the CDR3, 51 bases, with the frame set at the first base. These sequences were also reported in another study, on yellow fever vaccine responses in identical twins. As described in the second report: According to the authors, in identical twins the way T cells responded to vaccination appeared partly convergent and partly personalized. In the study, vaccine-responding T cell clones were precisely tracked in identical twins.

Sequencing input: CD4+ T cells sorted from blood. The sequence came from a woman younger than 30 in good health. The V and J segments used are TRBV6-5 and TRBJ1-1; 7 of the junction bases match TRBD1. The sequenced DNA: TGTGCCAGCAGTTATCAGTATACAACAGGGGCGAACACTGAAGCTTTCTTT. Its amino acids are CASSYQYTTGANTEAFF.